A selection of T cell receptor beta chains follows, all from one sample in a study of T cell changes during pregnancy in multiple sclerosis. Repertoires were generated with immunoSEQ multiplex PCR, while TCRdb's copy carries only in-frame clones and drops some. The sample lists tens of thousands of clones; over 85% were seen once. Sequences were derived from CD4+ T cells from peripheral blood mononuclear cells, sampled after pregnancy. These receptors were obtained from a female donor with multiple sclerosis, enrolled in a pregnancy study. CDR3s include the opening cysteine and the closing phenylalanine or tryptophan. A D gene is named only where the DNA matches it firmly. Expanded clones are given a class, and other clones once, few, many or no size at all.

TRBD1	-	TRBV27	TRBJ1-5	TGTGCCAGCAAACCGGGACAGGGGGGAAATCAGCCCCAGCATTTT	CASKPGQGGNQPQHF
-	-	TRBV6-5	TRBJ1-1	TGTGCCAGCATGCGGGCTTACACTGAAGCTTTCTTT	CASMRAYTEAFF
-	-	TRBV9	TRBJ2-5	TGTGCCAGCAGCGAGAGGACAGAAGGAGAGACCCAGTACTTC	CASSERTEGETQYF
-	-	TRBV5-1	TRBJ2-1	TGCGCCAGCAGCTTGGCCACCGAGTACAATGAGCAGTTCTTC	CASSLATEYNEQFF
-	-	TRBV27	TRBJ2-7	TGTGCCAGCAGTTTAGGTGGCAGGCTCTACGAGCAGTACTTC	CASSLGGRLYEQYF
TRBD1	-	TRBV19	TRBJ2-5	TGTGCCAGTAGTTCCCAGACAGGGGGCTCGGAGACCCAGTACTTC	CASSSQTGGSETQYF
-	-	TRBV4-1	TRBJ2-7	TGCGCCAGCAGCCAAGATAAGGGGTCCAGAGGCTACGAGCAGTACTTC	CASSQDKGSRGYEQYF
-	-	TRBV7-6	TRBJ2-2	TGTGCCAGCAGCTTAGCTCTAGCGCGAAAAGACACCGGGGAGCTGTTTTTT	CASSLALARKDTGELFF
-	-	TRBV4-2	TRBJ2-7	TGTGCCAGCAGCCAAGATTCCACTAGTGGCGAGCAGTACTTC	CASSQDSTSGEQYF
-	-	TRBV28	TRBJ2-5	TGTGCCAGCAGTTTAGGGTCGGGTACGAAAGAGACCCAGTACTTC	CASSLGSGTKETQYF
-	-	TRBV18	TRBJ1-1	TGTGCCAGCTCACCGATAGGGGCCCTGAACACTGAAGCTTTCTTT	CASSPIGALNTEAFF
-	-	TRBV9	TRBJ2-7	TGTGCCAGCAGCGTAGCCTCTGAGTCAGACTCTCGGGAGCAGTACTTC	CASSVASESDSREQYF
-	-	TRBV28	TRBJ2-7	TGTGCCAGCAGGGAGTCGGGCGGGTTGTCCTACGAGCAGTACTTC	CASRESGGLSYEQYF
TRBD2	-	TRBV11-2	TRBJ2-1	TGTGCCAGCAGCCTGAAGGGGACTACTCTCGGGAATGAGCAGTTCTTC	CASSLKGTTLGNEQFF
TRBD2	-	TRBV19	TRBJ2-2	TGTGCCAGTAGTAGGAGCACTAGCGGGAGGCCCGGGGAGCTGTTTTTT	CASSRSTSGRPGELFF
TRBD1	-	TRBV7-9	TRBJ1-2	TGTGCCAGCAGCACCCGACAGGGGACAACTAACTATGGCTACACCTTC	CASSTRQGTTNYGYTF
-	-	TRBV14	TRBJ2-3	TGTGCCAGCAGCCGACGGGGTCGGGGTAACACAGATACGCAGTATTTT	CASSRRGRGNTDTQYF
TRBD2	-	TRBV7-3	TRBJ2-1	TGTGCCAGCAGCCCACTAGCGGGTGAAGGCTACAATGAGCAGTTCTTC	CASSPLAGEGYNEQFF
TRBD1	-	TRBV7-9	TRBJ2-7	TGTGCCAGCAGCTTACAGGCAGCGGGGACAGGGGGCTACGAGCAGTACTTC	CASSLQAAGTGGYEQYF
TRBD2	-	TRBV29-1	TRBJ2-1	TGCAGCGTTGCCGGGACTAGCGGGAGCCATGAGCAGTTCTTC	CSVAGTSGSHEQFF
TRBD2	-	TRBV19	TRBJ2-5	TGTGCCAGTAGTATGACTAGCGGGAGCGAGTACCAAGAGACCCAGTACTTC	CASSMTSGSEYQETQYF
TRBD1	-	TRBV9	TRBJ1-1	TGTGCCAGCAGCGTGGGACAGGGGTGGAGGACTGAAGCTTTCTTT	CASSVGQGWRTEAFF
TRBD2	-	TRBV27	TRBJ2-3	TGTGCCAGCAGTTTATCGGCGTACCTAGCGGAGCTCACAGATACGCAGTATTTT	CASSLSAYLAELTDTQYF
TRBD2	-	TRBV27	TRBJ2-7	TGTGCCAGCAGTTTTTCGGGAGGCCTAACCTACGAGCAGTACTTC	CASSFSGGLTYEQYF
-	-	TRBV6-6	TRBJ1-1	TGTGCCAGCAGTTACGACGGGGGGCGAACTGAAGCTTTCTTT	CASSYDGGRTEAFF
-	-	TRBV10-3	TRBJ1-6	TGTGCCATCAAGGCAGGGGATAATTCACCCCTCCACTTT	CAIKAGDNSPLHF
-	few	TRBV5-6	TRBJ1-1	TGTGCCAGCAGCCCTCCCAGGGCCATGAACACTGAAGCTTTCTTT	CASSPPRAMNTEAFF
-	-	TRBV6-1	TRBJ1-5	TGTGCCAGCAGTGATGGTGGGGGCAGTGGACAGCCCCAGCATTTT	CASSDGGGSGQPQHF
TRBD2	-	TRBV29-1	TRBJ2-1	TGCAGCGTTGATCGGACTAGCGGGCACAATGAGCAGTTCTTC	CSVDRTSGHNEQFF
-	-	TRBV2	TRBJ2-3	TGTGCCAGCCGGAAGTGGGGGGGCCCCACAGATACGCAGTATTTT	CASRKWGGPTDTQYF
-	-	TRBV5-6	TRBJ1-5	TGTGCCAGCAGCTTAGCGGGGGGCGCGACTCAGCCCCAGCATTTT	CASSLAGGATQPQHF
-	-	TRBV5-1	TRBJ2-7	TGCGCCAGCAGCTTCCAAGACCACTACGAGCAGTACTTC	CASSFQDHYEQYF
-	-	TRBV15	TRBJ2-2	TGTGCCACCAGCAGTGGGATGAGGGCGAGAGACACCGGGGAGCTGTTTTTT	CATSSGMRARDTGELFF
-	-	TRBV6-6	TRBJ2-3	TGTGCCAGCGAAGGACAGCGCACAGATACGCAGTATTTT	CASEGQRTDTQYF
TRBD2	-	TRBV6-1	TRBJ2-7	TGTGCCAGCAGTGAACACCTCGGGCAGGCGGGAGGCGAGCAGTACTTC	CASSEHLGQAGGEQYF
TRBD2	-	TRBV7-9	TRBJ2-1	TGTGCCAGCAGGCTAGCGGGATACTACAATGAGCAGTTCTTC	CASRLAGYYNEQFF
-	-	TRBV6-5	TRBJ1-5	TGTGCCAGCAGTTACTCACGGGTTCAGCCCCAGCATTTT	CASSYSRVQPQHF